This TCR beta chain was sequenced in a study of cytomegalovirus exposure and HLA in healthy donors. Overall study context: The roughly 120 validation repertoires and the 666 first-cohort repertoires shared a platform, a later analysis reported.

In the case of this clone: No antigen is known for it.

Study observations and caveats: Researchers catalogued about 150 TCR beta chains as cytomegalovirus-associated.

Trimming left V 2 bases short and J 3 bases short, with 8 bases between. Germline V CDR1 and CDR2: MDHEN, SYDVKM. The CDR3 is 14 amino acids. Measured with immunoSEQ multiplex PCR; TCRdb has only the in-frame clones, and not every one. Seen here are over 150,000 clones, roughly nine tenths observed once, and the top ten hold around 2.7%. The rearrangement joins TRBV28 to TRBJ1-5, with D possibly TRBD1 on 5 matching bases. Source material: PBMCs. The source of this sequence is a woman aged 18 to 35 in good health and CMV-seropositive. CDR3: CASSLLDNNQPQHF. CDR3 sequence (DNA): TGTGCCAGCAGTTTACTGGACAACAATCAGCCCCAGCATTTT.